These 19 T cell receptor beta chains came from one sample sequenced in a study of T cell responses to AZD1222 COVID-19 vaccine. Data came from immunoSEQ multiplex PCR; TCRdb stores just in-frame clones and leaves some out. The sample includes about 77,000 clones, approximately 92% of them seen just once. Source: peripheral blood, taken 28 days after the second AZD1222 dose. The receptor set was obtained from an adult who received the AZD1222 COVID-19 vaccine.

This chain uses TRBV28 with TRBJ1-6; no clear D. Germline CDR1 and CDR2: MDHEN and SYDVKM. This CDR3 region has 14 residues. Trimming removed 5 bases at V and 5 bases at J, with 10 bases between. The CDR3 DNA sequence: TGTGCCAGCAGTCCCACCCAGGATAATTCACCCCTCCACTTT. Residues: CASSPTQDNSPLHF.

The rearrangement joins TRBV4-3 to TRBJ2-2, with D possibly being TRBD1 or TRBD2 (5 bases each). CDR3 length: 15 amino acids. V lost 4 bases and J 4 bases, leaving 13 bases between the germline ends. Germline V gene data show CDR1 as LGHNA and CDR2 as YSLEER. As DNA, the CDR3 is TGCGCCAGCAGCCGGTCAACGAGGGGCACCGGGGAGCTGTTTTTT. Protein sequence: CASSRSTRGTGELFF.

The genes are TRBV7-3 and TRBJ2-2; either TRBD1 or TRBD2 may fit D (5 bases each). V dropped 5 bases and J dropped 6 bases, with 10 bases sitting between them. CDR3 size: 13 residues. The germline V gene has CDR1 SGHTA and CDR2 FQGTGA. This chain's CDR3 is CASSGGVAGELFF. The CDR3 DNA is TGTGCCAGCAGCGGGGGAGTCGCCGGGGAGCTGTTTTTT.

This clone showed up just once. The chain is built from TRBV4-3 and TRBJ2-5; 11 bases are a match to TRBD2. Germline CDR1 reads LGHNA; CDR2 reads YSLEER. This CDR3 region has 15 residues. The V and J ends lost 5 bases and 5 bases, in that order; junction bases with no gene match: 7. The DNA of the CDR3 is TGCGCCAGCAGCGAGGGACTAGCGGTGTGGGAGACCCAGTACTTC. Its protein product is CASSEGLAVWETQYF.

As DNA, the CDR3 is TGCAGCGTGGGACAGCTGAACACTGAAGCTTTCTTT. Its translation: CSVGQLNTEAFF. The chain links TRBV29-1 to TRBJ1-1; 7 bases map to TRBD1. CDR1 and CDR2 (germline): SQVTM, ANQGSEA. V was pared by 6 bases and J by 0 bases, with 1 base of the junction left unmatched. The CDR3 is made up of 12 amino acids. Together with reference TRBV29-1 and TRBJ1-1, the CDR3 gives the full variable domain: SAVISQKPSRDICQRGTSLTIQCQVDSQVTMMFWYRQQPGQSLTLIATANQGSEATYESGFVIDKFPISRPNLTFSTLTVSNMSPEDSSIYLCSVGQLNTEAFFGQGTRLTVV.

This chain uses TRBV4-3 with TRBJ1-5; TRBD1 might be the D (5 bases). Germline V gene lookup returns CDR1 LGHNA and CDR2 YSLEER. The V gene lost 5 bases and the J gene lost 4 bases, with 12 bases spanning the gap. This CDR3 region has 14 residues. This CDR3 reads CASSLIGGNQPQHF. The CDR3 nucleotides are TGCGCCAGCAGCTTGATCGGGGGTAATCAGCCCCAGCATTTT.

J is TRBJ2-1 and V is TRBV6-2 or TRBV6-3, with 9 bases fitting TRBD2. Unmatched junction bases numbered 6, after V lost 0 bases and J lost 9 bases. Germline CDR1 reads MNHEY; CDR2 reads SVGEGT. The length of the CDR3 is 15 residues. CDR3 nucleotide sequence: TGTGCCAGCAGTTACTCGACTAGCGGTTCTAGTGAGCAGTTCTTC. It is translated as CASSYSTSGSSEQFF.

This clone showed up just once. The chain links TRBV15 to TRBJ1-1, with D tentatively TRBD1 (5 bases). Trimming took 6 bases from V and 2 from J, leaving 16 bases between them. Germline V gene lookup returns CDR1 LNHNV and CDR2 YYDKDF (reference sequence). CDR3 length equals 15 residues. The CDR3 protein is CATSGLTQGNTEAFF. The CDR3 coding sequence is TGTGCCACCAGTGGTTTGACCCAGGGAAACACTGAAGCTTTCTTT.

The chain joins TRBV6-2 or TRBV6-3 to TRBJ2-3; 7 bases are shared with TRBD2. Germline V gene sequence: CDR1 MNHEY, CDR2 SVGEGT. The CDR3 sequence is 14 residues long. The V segment lost 6 bases and the J segment 3 bases; nucleotides outside the gene matches: 6. CDR3 DNA: TGTGCCAGCAGCAGCCTAGCGGAGACAGATACGCAGTATTTT. Translating it yields CASSSLAETDTQYF.

This CDR3 reads CASSLRGGTGSTNTEAFF. The DNA for the CDR3 is TGTGCCAGCAGCTTAAGAGGGGGGACAGGGTCCACGAACACTGAAGCTTTCTTT. The chain joins TRBV13 to TRBJ1-1, with TRBD1 identical over 9 bases. This CDR3 has 18 residues. CDR1 and CDR2 (germline): PRHDT, FYEKMQ (reference sequence). J lost 1 base, V lost 2 bases, and 11 bases had no gene match.

Points on this clone: Other DNA sequences in this sample translate to the same CDR3. The chain combines TRBV5-1 with TRBJ2-5, with 8 bases identical to TRBD1. This CDR3 contains 14 residues. Germline V CDR1 and CDR2: SGHRS, YFSETQ. The V gene end was trimmed by 4 bases and the J gene end by 5 bases; junction bases not matched to a gene: 7. The CDR3 sequence is CASSLDRGQETQYF. The DNA of the CDR3 is TGCGCCAGCAGCCTAGACAGGGGTCAGGAGACCCAGTACTTC.

This clone was picked up one time. V usage is TRBV5-8 and J usage is TRBJ2-1, with D possibly being TRBD1 or TRBD2 (5 bases each). The CDR3 contains 16 residues. V dropped 0 bases and J dropped 0 bases, with 10 bases sitting between them. The germline V gene has CDR1 SGHTS and CDR2 YDEGEE. Here the CDR3 DNA reads TGTGCCAGCAGCTTGGGGGCAGGGAGCTCCTACAATGAGCAGTTCTTC. Translated: CASSLGAGSSYNEQFF.

V and J are TRBV5-1 and TRBJ2-3, with TRBD2 matching over 11 bases. CDR3 size: 17 residues. The germline CDR1 and CDR2 sequences are SGHRS and YFSETQ. J gave up 8 bases and V 5 bases, and 16 bases lay outside the gene matches. Written as DNA, the CDR3 is TGCGCCAGCAGGCCTCCTCCCGTAGCGGGAGGGCAACTTACGCAGTATTTT. Its translation: CASRPPPVAGGQLTQYF.

Turning to this clone: A read error may account for a junction end that differs from germline. CDR3 amino acids: CASSLNGDTSF. In DNA, the CDR3 is TGTGCCAGCAGTTTGAATGGGGACACCTCATTT. V is TRBV12-3 or TRBV12-4 and J is TRBJ1-1, with D perhaps TRBD1 (6 bases). This CDR3 contains 11 residues.

The chain uses TRBV13 and TRBJ2-5; 11 nucleotides match TRBD2. The trim removed 2 bases at V and 3 bases at J, leaving 2 bases unmatched. The CDR3 is made up of 15 amino acids. CDR1 is PRHDT, CDR2 FYEKMQ, per germline (reference sequence). The CDR3 is CASSLLAGGKETQYF. Here the CDR3 DNA reads TGTGCCAGCAGCTTACTAGCGGGAGGAAAAGAGACCCAGTACTTC.

This clone was seen a handful of times. The J gene is TRBJ2-5, the V gene TRBV11-3, with 13 positions matching TRBD2. V trimming: 3 bases; J trimming: 5 bases; junction bases outside the gene matches: 6. Germline values: CDR1 SGHNT, CDR2 YENEEA. The CDR3 extends over 16 amino acids. CDR3 region: CASSFRTSGRLETQYF. The CDR3 DNA sequence: TGTGCCAGCAGCTTTCGGACTAGCGGGAGACTGGAGACCCAGTACTTC.

The V gene is TRBV7-6, the J gene TRBJ2-7, with a weak D call TRBD2 (5 bases). CDR3 length: 14 residues. Trimming shortened V by 5 bases and J by 2 bases, and 13 bases separated the two germline ends. Germline-derived CDR1 and CDR2 are SGHVS and FNYEAQ. The CDR3 sequence: CASSAGKSPYEQYF. The CDR3 DNA reads as TGTGCCAGCAGCGCCGGGAAATCACCCTACGAGCAGTACTTC.

The chain combines TRBV30 with TRBJ1-4, with TRBD1 identical over 7 bases. Germline-derived CDR1 and CDR2 are GTSNPN and SVGIG (reference sequence). CDR3 size: 13 residues. After removal of 3 bases from V and 4 bases from J, the junction contained 2 bases not matched to a gene. The CDR3 region has the DNA TGTGCCTGGAGACGGGACAGTAATGAAAAACTGTTTTTT. Protein product: CAWRRDSNEKLFF.

This rearrangement joins TRBV7-8 to TRBJ1-4, with 8 positions matching TRBD1. Trimming removed 5 bases from V and 3 bases from J; junction bases left unmatched: 14. CDR1 and CDR2 (germline): SGHVS, FQNEAQ. This CDR3 is 18 amino acids long. CDR3 nucleotide sequence: TGTGCCAGCAGCCGAGGACAGGGTGGGACCCGGCCTAATGAAAAACTGTTTTTT. Residues: CASSRGQGGTRPNEKLFF.